The 8 T cell receptor beta chains below all came from one sample that was sequenced in a study of blood T cells in healthy people across ages. Together with a sample-barcoded 5' primer, a J-beta primer mix was included in a second PCR lasting roughly 6 to 12 cycles. MiXCR was run by TCRdb on the 5' RACE reads, yielding one entry per CDR3 protein. This table holds fewer than 700,000 distinct CDR3 sequences, roughly two fifths found once. Sequenced input: blood. All receptors come from a man of 80 years or more in good health.

Notes on this clonotype: At one of its ends the junction is not consistent with the germline gene, which may arise from a read error. The genes are TRBV7-7 and TRBJ2-1, with D tentatively TRBD2 (5 bases). CDR1 SSHAT and CDR2 FNYEAQ come from the germline V gene (reference sequence). The CDR3 consists of 13 residues. The CDR3 sequence: CASSFARANEQFF. CDR3 sequence (DNA): TGTGCTAGCAGCTTCGCGAGGGCCAATGAGCAGTTCTTC.

This chain joins TRBV11-3 and TRBJ2-1; D might be TRBD1 (5 bases). The length of the CDR3 is 13 residues. CDR1 is SGHNT, CDR2 YENEEA, per germline. Deletions cut 6 bases from V and 7 bases from J, with 13 bases between. Here the CDR3 DNA reads TGTGCCAGCAGGTCAGGGATAGAGAATGAGCAGTTCTTC. The encoded protein is CASRSGIENEQFF.

The J gene is TRBJ1-6, the V gene TRBV6-5; D may be TRBD1 (6 bases). Germline V gives CDR1 MNHEY, CDR2 SVGAGI. The CDR3 spans 13 residues. With 0 bases removed from V and 15 bases from J, the gap between germline ends came to 12 bases. Here the CDR3 reads CASSYSRQERLHF. CDR3 bases: TGTGCCAGCAGTTACTCACGACAGGAGCGCCTCCACTTT.

This chain joins TRBV5-1 and TRBJ1-2; a weak D match, TRBD1 (6 bases). The germline gives CDR1 SGHRS, CDR2 YFSETQ. CDR3 length: 17 residues. Trimming stripped 0 bases from V and 0 bases from J, with 15 bases between. CDR3 in DNA: TGCGCCAGCAGCTTGGTGCAAGGGGGTAGAACTAACTATGGCTACACCTTC. Translating gives CASSLVQGGRTNYGYTF. Variable domain in full (rest from reference TRBV5-1 and TRBJ1-2): KAGVTQTPRYLIKTRGQQVTLSCSPISGHRSVSWYQQTPGQGLQFLFEYFSETQRNKGNFPGRFSGRQFSNSRSEMNVSTLELGDSALYLCASSLVQGGRTNYGYTFGSGTRLTVV.

This clonotype appeared a few times. The chain joins TRBV11-3 to TRBJ2-2, with D uncertain. CDR1 is SGHNT, CDR2 YENEEA, per germline. The V end lost 3 bases, the J end lost 3 bases, and 2 bases lay between the germline ends. The length of the CDR3 is 12 residues. CDR3 in amino acids: CASSFYTGELFF. In DNA, the CDR3 is TGTGCCAGCAGCTTTTACACCGGGGAGCTGTTTTTT.

The J gene is TRBJ2-1, the V gene TRBV4-3; TRBD2 matches at 13 bases. V was pared by 4 bases and J by 0 bases, with 12 bases of the junction left unmatched. Per germline, CDR1 LGHNA and CDR2 YSLEER. CDR3 length: 20 residues. This chain's CDR3 is CASSLLVGLAGDPSYNEQFF. The DNA for the CDR3 is TGCGCCAGCAGCCTTTTAGTAGGACTAGCGGGAGACCCCTCCTACAATGAGCAGTTCTTC.

The rearrangement links TRBV6-2 or TRBV6-3 to TRBJ2-7, with D perhaps TRBD1 (6 bases). The length of the CDR3 is 12 residues. In germline, CDR1 is MNHEY, CDR2 SVGEGT. The V end was cut by 2 bases, the J end by 11 bases, with 13 bases between. The CDR3 spells CASSYPQGGEYF. CDR3 DNA sequence: TGTGCCAGCAGTTACCCTCAAGGGGGAGAGTACTTC.

The chain is built from TRBV6-2 or TRBV6-3 and TRBJ2-1; 9 bases fit TRBD2. V shed 1 base and J 4 bases; nucleotides not matched to a gene: 8. The CDR3 covers 17 residues. The germline CDR1 and CDR2 sequences are MNHEY and SVGEGT. The CDR3 loop reads CASSYYEVAGDYNEQFF. The CDR3 DNA reads TGTGCCAGCAGTTACTACGAAGTAGCGGGAGATTACAATGAGCAGTTCTTC.